Reported below is one T cell receptor (beta chain). V shed 6 bases and J shed 4 bases, with 9 bases lying between them. The CDR3 totals 12 residues. Per the germline V gene, CDR1 is MDHEN and CDR2 is SYDVKM. This sample was included in a study of radiation and T cells in renal cell carcinoma. Measured with immunoSEQ multiplex PCR; TCRdb has only the in-frame clones, and not every one. The table lists roughly 92,000 clones, roughly 84% of them singletons. Time point: blood 4 weeks post-SBRT, at nephrectomy. The treatment: 15 Gy SBRT to primary tumor, nephrectomy 4 weeks later. Nephrectomy followed 15 Gy stereotactic body radiation by 4 weeks.

The input for sequencing was blood, taken from a patient whose treatment included radiotherapy and nephrectomy. The chain combines TRBV28 with TRBJ1-2; a weak D match, TRBD1 (5 bases). This receptor was identified in a man aged 55 to 69 with renal cell carcinoma. CDR3 nucleotide sequence: TGTGCCAGCAGCCAACAGGCCTATGGCTACACCTTC. It codes for CASSQQAYGYTF.